The entry that follows covers one T cell receptor (beta chain) sequence. Antigen unknown. Trimming pared 4 bases from V and 7 bases from J, leaving 17 bases between. In germline, CDR1 is MNHNS, CDR2 SASEGT. This CDR3 is 14 amino acids long. The data are from a study of cytomegalovirus exposure and HLA in healthy donors. Study-wide results and limits: Reportedly, cytomegalovirus status was diagnosed with high sensitivity and specificity. In a later analysis, a genetic analysis reported fewer productive-TCR N-insertions in an Asian-associated ancestry cluster than the cohort average.

The primer mix had 60 Vbeta and 13 Jbeta primers. The table came from immunoSEQ multiplex PCR; TCRdb's copy has only in-frame clones and leaves some out. The profile shows around 98,000 clones, about 76% of them singletons. The chain links TRBV6-1 to TRBJ2-7; TRBD1 might be the D (6 bases). This TCR came from a human donor in good health. The sample taken for sequencing was PBMCs. The CDR3 region has the DNA TGTGCCAGCAGTGTTTCAGGGGTCAGCTTTGAGCAGTACTTC. Its protein is CASSVSGVSFEQYF.